The clone carrying this TCR beta chain was seen a handful of times. These data originate in a study of blood T cell repertoires in COVID-19. CDR1 and CDR2 (germline): MNHNS, SASEGT. The CDR3 runs to 15 residues. The V end was cut by 0 bases, the J end by 1 base, with 9 bases between. Produced via immunoSEQ multiplex PCR; TCRdb's table is partial and in-frame only. The table lists about 360,000 clones, about 88% of them singletons. The gene calls are TRBV6-1 and TRBJ1-2; D might be TRBD1 (6 bases). Sample: peripheral blood. This receptor was obtained from a human donor in a cohort sampled during active COVID-19. The CDR3 DNA reads as TGTGCCAGCAGTGAAGCGGGACACCTTAACTATGGCTACACCTTC. Its protein product is CASSEAGHLNYGYTF.